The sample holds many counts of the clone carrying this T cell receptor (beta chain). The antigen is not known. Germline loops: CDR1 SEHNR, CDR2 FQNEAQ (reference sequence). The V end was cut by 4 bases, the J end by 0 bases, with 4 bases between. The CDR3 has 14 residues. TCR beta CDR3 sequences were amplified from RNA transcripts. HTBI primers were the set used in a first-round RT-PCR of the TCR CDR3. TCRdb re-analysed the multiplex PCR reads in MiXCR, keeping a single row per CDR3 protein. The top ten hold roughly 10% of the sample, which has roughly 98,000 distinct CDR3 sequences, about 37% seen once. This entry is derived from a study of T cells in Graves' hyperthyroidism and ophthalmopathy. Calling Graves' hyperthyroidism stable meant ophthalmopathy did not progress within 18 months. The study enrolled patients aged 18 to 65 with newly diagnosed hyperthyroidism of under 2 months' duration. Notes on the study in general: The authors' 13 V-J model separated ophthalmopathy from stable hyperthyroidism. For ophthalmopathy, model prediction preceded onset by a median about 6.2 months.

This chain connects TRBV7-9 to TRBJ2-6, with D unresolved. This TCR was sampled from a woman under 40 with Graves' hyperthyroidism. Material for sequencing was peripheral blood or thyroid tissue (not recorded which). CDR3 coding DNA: TGTGCCAGCAGCTCTAACTCTGGGGCCAACGTCCTGACTTTC. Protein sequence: CASSSNSGANVLTF.